The 3 T cell receptor beta chains below were found in one sample sequenced in a study of T cell changes during pregnancy in multiple sclerosis. Some clones are missing from TCRdb's copy, which holds only in-frame ones; the method was immunoSEQ multiplex PCR. The sample lists around 36,000 clones, approximately 90% occurring once. The source was peripheral blood, collected before pregnancy. Source of these receptors: a female donor with multiple sclerosis, enrolled in a pregnancy study.

The rearrangement joins TRBV12-5 to TRBJ2-7, with unresolved D. Trimming removed 4 bases from V and 2 bases from J, with 6 bases in between. The CDR3 has 12 amino acids. Germline CDR1 and CDR2: LGHNT and FRNRAP. The CDR3, as DNA: TGTGCTAGTGGTTACACCACCTACGAGCAGTACTTC. Protein product: CASGYTTYEQYF. The entire variable domain, with the rest obtained from reference TRBV12-5 and TRBJ2-7, is as follows: DARVTQTPRHKVTEMGQEVTMRCQPILGHNTVFWYRQTMMQGLELLAYFRNRAPLDDSGMPKDRFSAEMPDATLATLKIQPSEPRDSAVYFCASGYTTYEQYFGPGTRLTVT.

V is TRBV18 and J is TRBJ1-1; 8 bases agree with TRBD1. Germline loops: CDR1 KGHSH, CDR2 LQKENI. V lost 2 bases and J lost 4; bases outside the gene matches: 15. The CDR3 has 18 amino acids. CDR3 protein: CASSPSRGAGGASTEAFF. CDR3 DNA sequence: TGTGCCAGCTCACCATCAAGAGGCGCAGGGGGCGCCAGCACTGAAGCTTTCTTT. Variable domain in full (rest from reference TRBV18 and TRBJ1-1): NAGVMQNPRHLVRRRGQEARLRCSPMKGHSHVYWYRQLPEEGLKFMVYLQKENIIDESGMPKERFSAEFPKEGPSILRIQQVVRGDSAAYFCASSPSRGAGGASTEAFFGQGTRLTVV.

The gene calls are TRBV5-1 and TRBJ1-1; D may be TRBD1 (6 bases). V was clipped by 2 bases and J by 3 bases, with 8 bases between them. From germline, CDR1 is SGHRS and CDR2 YFSETQ. This CDR3 has 13 amino acids. In DNA, the CDR3 is TGCGCCAGCAGCTTCAAGGGGGACACTGAAGCTTTCTTT. Translated: CASSFKGDTEAFF.